This T cell receptor (beta chain) was identified in a study of cytomegalovirus exposure and HLA in healthy donors. Looking at the study overall: Genetic ancestry analysis placed about 84% of the roughly 400 donors that were genotyped in the Caucasian-associated cluster.

As regards this clone: Its antigen is not identified.

The CDR3 is 14 residues long. Germline V gene lookup returns CDR1 MNHNY and CDR2 SVGAGI (reference sequence). V gave up 4 bases and J gave up 7 bases; unmatched junction bases: 5. General study results and limits: The dataset shows that most TCR sequences were rare, while some public TCRs occurred in many donors. As a later analysis showed, a missense DCLRE1C variant was linked to trimming of TCR beta V- and J-genes. An apparent linkage of common viral pathogens to several of the most significant clusters emerged in a later analysis.

With 60 Vbeta and 13 Jbeta primers, the PCR was carried out. Sequencing was performed with immunoSEQ multiplex PCR; in TCRdb, only in-frame clones are kept and a portion is missing. The data hold more than 150,000 clones, with approximately 82% observed a single time. The clonotype originates from a girl aged 2 to 9 in good health and CMV-seropositive. This chain uses TRBV6-6 with TRBJ1-2; TRBD1 agrees at 11 bases. The material sequenced was PBMCs. CDR3 amino acids: CASSSDRGLSGYTF. The CDR3 DNA reads as TGTGCCAGCAGTTCGGACAGGGGGCTTAGTGGCTACACCTTC.